This T cell receptor (beta chain) was found in a study of T cell responses to AZD1222 COVID-19 vaccine. The CDR3 loop spans 17 amino acids. CDR1 is MNHEY, CDR2 SVGEGT, per germline. Germline trimming cut 3 bases from V and 0 bases from J; bases unmatched to any gene: 7. On this clone itself: Its antigen remains unknown.

Regarding the study as a whole: Reports say nearly half of spike-specific TCRs go after unmutated variant regions. No day 14 peak samples; only post-peak repertoires were characterized.

TCRdb's table, derived via immunoSEQ multiplex PCR, lists solely in-frame clones and lacks some. The sample lists under 200,000 clones, 87% occurring once. The receptor was derived from an adult in good health. The sample here was peripheral blood, taken on day 0 of MenACWY control vaccination. The chain links TRBV6-2 or TRBV6-3 to TRBJ2-3, with TRBD2 matching over 9 bases. CDR3 amino acids: CASSYFSGGPSTDTQYF. The CDR3 coding sequence is TGTGCCAGCAGTTATTTTAGCGGGGGACCTAGCACAGATACGCAGTATTTT.